Included here is one T cell receptor beta chain sequence, with context. Its specificity is not known. These data are taken from a study of Tregs in tolerant kidney transplant recipients. Study-level results: Few patients were studied, so findings need validation in larger groups. Expanding Tregs on activated donor B cells appeared to best identify donor-specific TCRbeta clones.

The protocol was immunoSEQ multiplex PCR, while the TCRdb copy is restricted to in-frame clones and leaves out a portion. This table holds over 50,000 clones, about 83% found once. The CDR3 covers 14 residues. Looked up from germline, CDR1 is LNHDA and CDR2 is SQIVND (reference sequence). The ends lost 9 bases at V and 6 bases at J; junction bases unmatched: 5. The chain carries TRBV19 and TRBJ2-3; 14 bases agree with TRBD2. This TCR derives from a human donor in good health. The specimen sequenced was CD4+ T cells from blood. The DNA for the CDR3 is TGTGCCAGCGGACTAGCGGGAGGTTGGGATACGCAGTATTTT. Protein sequence: CASGLAGGWDTQYF.